This T cell receptor beta chain was recovered during a study of T cells in Graves' hyperthyroidism and ophthalmopathy. CDR3 length: 15 amino acids. Germline assignment: CDR1 LGHNA and CDR2 YNFKEQ. With V trimmed by 3 bases and J by 7 bases, 8 bases remained unmatched. With regard to this clonotype: Its antigen is currently unknown.

TCR beta CDR3 sequences were amplified from RNA transcripts. TCR CDR3 underwent first-round RT-PCR with the HTBI primer set. TCRdb passed the multiplex PCR reads through MiXCR, listing each CDR3 protein once. The sample has 300,000 to 350,000 distinct CDR3 sequences, 20% to 25% seen once. Overall study results and limits: Clonotypes that were expanded in thyroid above 0.001 mostly appeared in blood too.

Those with hyperthyroidism were 18 to 65 years old, newly diagnosed, and ill for under 2 months. The clonotype was recovered from a woman aged 45-59 years with Graves' hyperthyroidism. The material sequenced was blood. The V gene is TRBV4-2, the J gene TRBJ2-1; 8 bases fit TRBD2. The chain's CDR3 is CASSQSGLGSNEQFF. CDR3 coding DNA: TGTGCCAGCAGCCAGTCGGGACTAGGATCGAATGAGCAGTTCTTC.